This TCR beta chain was captured in a study of blood T cells in healthy people across ages. About the study: Researchers report that template switching captured about one barcoded beta molecule per two T cells. Study observations and caveats: Per million T cells, TCR beta diversity dropped roughly linearly as age increased.

The CDR3 has 15 residues. Unmatched junction bases numbered 9, after V lost 6 bases and J lost 5 bases. The V gene's germline CDR1 is MDHEN and CDR2 SYDVKM. For the second PCR, which ran for about 7 to 12 cycles, a sample-barcoded 5' primer and a J-beta primer mix were used. Each cDNA molecule was tagged by a template-switch adaptor with 12 random nucleotides. TCRdb re-derived calls from the 5' RACE reads in MiXCR, one entry per CDR3 protein. The top ten clones hold 7.7% of a sample with about 1,800,000 distinct CDR3 sequences, roughly 27% of them seen once. This clonotype has just a few counts. The antigen remains undetermined.

This chain connects TRBV28 to TRBJ2-5; 10 bases line up with TRBD2. This TCR was sampled from a woman aged 30 to 39 in good health. Sequencing was carried out using blood. CDR3 region: CASSLKRGGAETQYF. In DNA form, the CDR3 reads TGTGCCAGCAGCCTTAAGCGGGGGGGCGCTGAGACCCAGTACTTC.